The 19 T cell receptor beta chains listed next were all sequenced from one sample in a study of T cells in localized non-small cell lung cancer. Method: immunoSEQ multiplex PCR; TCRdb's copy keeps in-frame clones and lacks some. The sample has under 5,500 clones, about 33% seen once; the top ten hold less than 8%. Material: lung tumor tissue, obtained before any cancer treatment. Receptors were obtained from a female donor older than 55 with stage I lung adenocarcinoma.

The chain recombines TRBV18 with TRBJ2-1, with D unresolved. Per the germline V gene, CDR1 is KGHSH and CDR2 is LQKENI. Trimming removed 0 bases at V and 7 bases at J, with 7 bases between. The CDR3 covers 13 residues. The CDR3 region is CASSPPSGNEQFF. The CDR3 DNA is TGTGCCAGCTCACCACCGTCCGGTAATGAGCAGTTCTTC.

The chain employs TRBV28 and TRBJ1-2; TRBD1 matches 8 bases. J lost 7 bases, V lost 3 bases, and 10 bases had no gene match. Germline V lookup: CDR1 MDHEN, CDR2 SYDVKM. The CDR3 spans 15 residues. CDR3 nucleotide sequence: TGTGCCAGCAGTTTCCCTAGGACAGGGAGCAGTGGCTACACCTTC. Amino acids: CASSFPRTGSSGYTF.

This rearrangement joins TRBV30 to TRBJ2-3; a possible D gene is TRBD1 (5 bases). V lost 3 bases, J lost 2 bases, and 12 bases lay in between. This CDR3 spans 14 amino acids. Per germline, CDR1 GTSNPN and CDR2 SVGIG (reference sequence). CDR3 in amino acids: CAWSEARATDTQYF. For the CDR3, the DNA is TGTGCCTGGAGCGAAGCCAGGGCCACAGATACGCAGTATTTT.

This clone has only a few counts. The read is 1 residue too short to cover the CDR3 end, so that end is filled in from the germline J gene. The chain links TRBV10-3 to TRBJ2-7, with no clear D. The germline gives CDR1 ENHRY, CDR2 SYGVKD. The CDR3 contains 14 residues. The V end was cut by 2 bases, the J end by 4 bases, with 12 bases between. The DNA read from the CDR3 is TGTGCCATCAGTGAGACGGACGGCTTGTACGAGCAGTAC. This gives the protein CAISETDGLYEQY. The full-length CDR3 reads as CAISETDGLYEQYF.

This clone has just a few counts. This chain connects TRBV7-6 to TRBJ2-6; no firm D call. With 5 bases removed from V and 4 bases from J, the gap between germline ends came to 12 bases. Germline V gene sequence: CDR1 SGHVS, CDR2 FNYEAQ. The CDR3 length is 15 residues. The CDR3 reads CASSEVRRGANVLTF. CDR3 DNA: TGTGCCAGCAGCGAGGTTCGGCGGGGGGCCAACGTCCTGACTTTC. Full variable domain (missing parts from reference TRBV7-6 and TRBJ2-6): GAGVSQSPRYKVTKRGQDVALRCDPISGHVSLYWYRQALGQGPEFLTYFNYEAQQDKSGLPNDRFSAERPEGSISTLTIQRTEQRDSAMYRCASSEVRRGANVLTFGAGSRLTVL.

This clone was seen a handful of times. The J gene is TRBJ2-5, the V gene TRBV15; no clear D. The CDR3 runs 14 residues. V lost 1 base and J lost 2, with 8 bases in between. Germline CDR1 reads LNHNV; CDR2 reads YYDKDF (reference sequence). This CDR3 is CATSRVSMQETQYF. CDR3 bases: TGTGCCACCAGCAGAGTTTCTATGCAAGAGACCCAGTACTTC.

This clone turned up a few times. Here the CDR3 reads CARGRDEKLFF. CDR3 DNA: TGTGCCCGGGGGAGGGACGAAAAACTGTTTTTT. The chain is built from TRBV30 and TRBJ1-4, with D tentatively TRBD1 (5 bases). Looked up from germline, CDR1 is GTSNPN and CDR2 is SVGIG (reference sequence). V lost 8 bases and J lost 8, with 12 bases in between. The CDR3 sequence is 11 residues long.

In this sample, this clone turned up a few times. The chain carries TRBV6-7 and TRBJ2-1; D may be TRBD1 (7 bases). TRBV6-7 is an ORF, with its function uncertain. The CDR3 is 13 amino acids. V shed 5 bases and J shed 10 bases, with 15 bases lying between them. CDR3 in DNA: TGTGCCAGCAGTGAAGCAGGGGGGAAAGAGCAGTTCTTC. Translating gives CASSEAGGKEQFF.

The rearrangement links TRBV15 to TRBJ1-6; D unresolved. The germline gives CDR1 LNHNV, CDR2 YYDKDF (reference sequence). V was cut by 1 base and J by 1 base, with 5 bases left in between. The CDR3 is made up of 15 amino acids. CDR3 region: CATSRGGSYNSPLHF. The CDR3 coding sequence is TGTGCCACCAGCAGAGGGGGTTCCTATAATTCACCCCTCCACTTT.

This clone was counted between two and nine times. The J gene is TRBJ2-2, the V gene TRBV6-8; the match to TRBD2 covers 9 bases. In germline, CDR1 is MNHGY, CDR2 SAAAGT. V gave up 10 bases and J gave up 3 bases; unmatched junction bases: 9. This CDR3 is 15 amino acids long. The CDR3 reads CAIAGLAGHTGELFF. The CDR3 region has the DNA TGTGCCATTGCGGGGCTAGCGGGGCACACCGGGGAGCTGTTTTTT.

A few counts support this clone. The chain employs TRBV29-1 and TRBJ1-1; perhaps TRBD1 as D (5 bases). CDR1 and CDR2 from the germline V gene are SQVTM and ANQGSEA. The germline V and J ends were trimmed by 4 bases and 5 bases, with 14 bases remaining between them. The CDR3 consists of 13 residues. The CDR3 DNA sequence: TGCAGCGTTGGAGGGGAAGGAGGGACTGAAGCTTTCTTT. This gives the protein CSVGGEGGTEAFF.

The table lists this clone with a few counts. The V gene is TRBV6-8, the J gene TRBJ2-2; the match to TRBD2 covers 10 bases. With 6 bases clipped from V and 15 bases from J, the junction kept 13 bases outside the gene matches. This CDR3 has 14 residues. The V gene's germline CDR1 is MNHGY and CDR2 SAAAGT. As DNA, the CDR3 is TGTGCCAGCAGCCCCCCGAGGGAGAGCGGGAGGGTGTTTTTT. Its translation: CASSPPRESGRVFF.

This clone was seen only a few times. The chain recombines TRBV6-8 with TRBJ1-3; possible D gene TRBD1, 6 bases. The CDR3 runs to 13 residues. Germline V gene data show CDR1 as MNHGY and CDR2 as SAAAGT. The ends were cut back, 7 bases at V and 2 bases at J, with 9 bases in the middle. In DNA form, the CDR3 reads TGTGCCAGCACAGGGGCCACTGGAAACACCATATATTTT. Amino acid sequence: CASTGATGNTIYF.

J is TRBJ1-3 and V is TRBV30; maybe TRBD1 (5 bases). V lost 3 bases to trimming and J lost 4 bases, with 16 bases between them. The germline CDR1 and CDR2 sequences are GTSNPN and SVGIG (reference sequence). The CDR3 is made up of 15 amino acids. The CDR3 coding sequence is TGTGCCTGGAGCGCATCGACAGCGCGGGGAAACACCATATATTTT. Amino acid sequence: CAWSASTARGNTIYF.

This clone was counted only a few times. The CDR3 coding sequence is TGTGCCAGCAGCACCCAAACAGGGACCAAGCAGTTCTTC. Translating it yields CASSTQTGTKQFF. The rearrangement joins TRBV9 to TRBJ2-1; D perhaps matches TRBD1 (6 bases). CDR1 is SGDLS and CDR2 is YYNGEE in the germline V gene. The CDR3 is 13 amino acids. Trimming took 4 bases from V and 11 from J, leaving 16 bases between them.

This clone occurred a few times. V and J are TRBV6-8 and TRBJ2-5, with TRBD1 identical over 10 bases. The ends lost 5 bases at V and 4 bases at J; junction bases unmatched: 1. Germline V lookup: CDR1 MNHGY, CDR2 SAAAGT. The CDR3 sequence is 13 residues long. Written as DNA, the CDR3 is TGTGCCAGCAGTCGGGACAGGGGAGAGACCCAGTACTTC. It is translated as CASSRDRGETQYF.

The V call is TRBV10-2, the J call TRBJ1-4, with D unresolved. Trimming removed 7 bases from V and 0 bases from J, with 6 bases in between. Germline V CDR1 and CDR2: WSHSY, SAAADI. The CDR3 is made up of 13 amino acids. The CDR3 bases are TGCGCCAGCATGACATCAACTAATGAAAAACTGTTTTTT. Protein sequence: CASMTSTNEKLFF.

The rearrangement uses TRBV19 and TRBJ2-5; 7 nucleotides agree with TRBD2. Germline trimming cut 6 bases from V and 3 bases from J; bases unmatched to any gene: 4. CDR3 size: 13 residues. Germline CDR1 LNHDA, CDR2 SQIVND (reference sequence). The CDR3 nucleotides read TGTGCCAGTAGGAGACTAGCCGAAGAGACCCAGTACTTC. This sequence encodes CASRRLAEETQYF.

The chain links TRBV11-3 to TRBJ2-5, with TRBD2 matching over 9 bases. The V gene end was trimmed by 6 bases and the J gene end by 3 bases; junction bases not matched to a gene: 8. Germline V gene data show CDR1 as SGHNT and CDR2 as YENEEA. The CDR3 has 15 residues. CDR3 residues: CASRLAGGVKETQYF. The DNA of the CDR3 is TGTGCCAGCAGGCTTGCGGGGGGGGTAAAAGAGACCCAGTACTTC. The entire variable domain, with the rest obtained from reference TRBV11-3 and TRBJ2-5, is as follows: EAGVVQSPRYKIIEKKQPVAFWCNPISGHNTLYWYLQNLGQGPELLIRYENEEAVDDSQLPKDRFSAERLKGVDSTLKIQPAELGDSAVYLCASRLAGGVKETQYFGPGTRLLVL.